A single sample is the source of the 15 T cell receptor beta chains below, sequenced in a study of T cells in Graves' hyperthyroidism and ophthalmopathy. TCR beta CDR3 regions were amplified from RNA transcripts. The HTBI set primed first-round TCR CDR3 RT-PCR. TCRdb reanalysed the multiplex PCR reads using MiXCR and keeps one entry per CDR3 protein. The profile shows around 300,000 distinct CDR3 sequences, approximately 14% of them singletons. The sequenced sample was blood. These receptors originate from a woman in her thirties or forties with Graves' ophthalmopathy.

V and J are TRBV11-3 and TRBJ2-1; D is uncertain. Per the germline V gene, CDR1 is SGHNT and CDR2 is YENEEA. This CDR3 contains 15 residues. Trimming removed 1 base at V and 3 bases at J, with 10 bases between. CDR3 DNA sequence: TGTGCCAGCAGCTTAGGTGGAGATAGCTACAATGAGCAGTTCTTC. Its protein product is CASSLGGDSYNEQFF.

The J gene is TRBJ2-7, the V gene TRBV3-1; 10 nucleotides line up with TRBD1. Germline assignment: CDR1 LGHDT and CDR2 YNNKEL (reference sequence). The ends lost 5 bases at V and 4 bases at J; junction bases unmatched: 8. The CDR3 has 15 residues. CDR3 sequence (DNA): TGTGCCAGCAGCTCCTACGACAGGGGGCATTACGAGCAGTACTTC. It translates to CASSSYDRGHYEQYF.

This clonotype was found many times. The CDR3 DNA reads TGCGCCAGCAGCAGGTCAGGGAGGCAGATCACTGAAGCTTTCTTT. Translated, it gives CASSRSGRQITEAFF. The chain is built from TRBV5-1 and TRBJ1-1; weak D call: TRBD1 (5 bases). The germline CDR1 and CDR2 sequences are SGHRS and YFSETQ. Trimming cost V 4 bases and J 4 bases, with 17 bases left between them. This CDR3 contains 15 residues.

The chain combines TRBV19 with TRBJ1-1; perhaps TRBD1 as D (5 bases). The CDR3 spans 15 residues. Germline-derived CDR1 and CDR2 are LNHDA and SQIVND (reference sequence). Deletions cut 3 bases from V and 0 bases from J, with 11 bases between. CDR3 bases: TGTGCCAGTAGTATCGTGGGACGGATGAACACTGAAGCTTTCTTT. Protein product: CASSIVGRMNTEAFF.

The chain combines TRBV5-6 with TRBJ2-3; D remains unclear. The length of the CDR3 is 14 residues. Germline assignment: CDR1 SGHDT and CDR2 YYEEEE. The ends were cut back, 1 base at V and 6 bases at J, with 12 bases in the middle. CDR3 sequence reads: CASSLITASDTQYF. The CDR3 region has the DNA TGTGCCAGCAGCTTGATAACGGCGTCTGATACGCAGTATTTT.

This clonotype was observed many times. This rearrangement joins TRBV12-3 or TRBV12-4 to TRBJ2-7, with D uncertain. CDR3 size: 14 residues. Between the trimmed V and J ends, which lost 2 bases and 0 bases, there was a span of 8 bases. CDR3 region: CASSLRRNSYEQYF. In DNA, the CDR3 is TGTGCCAGCAGTTTAAGGCGGAACTCCTACGAGCAGTACTTC.

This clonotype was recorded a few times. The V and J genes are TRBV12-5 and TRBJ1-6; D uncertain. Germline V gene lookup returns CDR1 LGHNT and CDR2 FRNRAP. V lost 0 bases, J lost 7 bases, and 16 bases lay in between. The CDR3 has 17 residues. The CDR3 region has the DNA TGTGCTAGTGGTTTGGTATTAGCCTCTTCCAGGAATTCACCCCTCCACTTT. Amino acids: CASGLVLASSRNSPLHF.

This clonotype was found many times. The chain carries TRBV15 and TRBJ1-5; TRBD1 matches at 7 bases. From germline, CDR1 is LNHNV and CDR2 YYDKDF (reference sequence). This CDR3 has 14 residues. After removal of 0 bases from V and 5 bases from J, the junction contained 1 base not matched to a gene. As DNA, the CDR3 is TGTGCCACCAGCAGAGAGACAGGGCATCAGCCCCAGCATTTT. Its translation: CATSRETGHQPQHF.

The CDR3 region has the DNA TGCAGTGCTAGAGATAGAGGGTACAATCAGCCCCAGCATTTT. As protein: CSARDRGYNQPQHF. The V call is TRBV20-1, the J call TRBJ1-5; the D is unclear. The CDR3 has 14 amino acids. Looked up from germline, CDR1 is DFQATT and CDR2 is SNEGSKA (reference sequence). The V end lost 0 bases, the J end lost 3 bases, and 9 bases lay between the germline ends.

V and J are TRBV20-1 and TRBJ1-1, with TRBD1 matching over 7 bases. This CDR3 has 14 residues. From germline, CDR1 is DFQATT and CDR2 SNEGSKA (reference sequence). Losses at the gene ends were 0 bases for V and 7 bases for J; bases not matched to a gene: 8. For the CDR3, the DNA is TGCAGTGCTAGAGAAGGGACAGTGCTTAATGAAGCTTTCTTT. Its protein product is CSAREGTVLNEAFF.

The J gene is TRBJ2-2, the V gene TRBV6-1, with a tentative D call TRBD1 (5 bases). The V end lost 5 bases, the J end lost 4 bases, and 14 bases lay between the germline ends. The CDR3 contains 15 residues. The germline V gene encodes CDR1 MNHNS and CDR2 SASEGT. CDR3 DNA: TGTGCCAGCAGTTTCCCGACAGATCCCACCGGGGAGCTGTTTTTT. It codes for CASSFPTDPTGELFF.

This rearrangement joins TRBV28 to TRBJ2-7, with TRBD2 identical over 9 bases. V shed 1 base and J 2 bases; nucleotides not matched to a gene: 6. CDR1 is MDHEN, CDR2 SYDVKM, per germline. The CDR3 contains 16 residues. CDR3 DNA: TGTGCCAGCAGTTTATTCAGCGGGAGGTCCACCTACGAGCAGTACTTC. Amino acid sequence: CASSLFSGRSTYEQYF. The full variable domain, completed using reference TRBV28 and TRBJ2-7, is DVKVTQSSRYLVKRTGEKVFLECVQDMDHENMFWYRQDPGLGLRLIYFSYDVKMKEKGDIPEGYSVSREKKERFSLILESASTNQTSMYLCASSLFSGRSTYEQYFGPGTRLTVT.

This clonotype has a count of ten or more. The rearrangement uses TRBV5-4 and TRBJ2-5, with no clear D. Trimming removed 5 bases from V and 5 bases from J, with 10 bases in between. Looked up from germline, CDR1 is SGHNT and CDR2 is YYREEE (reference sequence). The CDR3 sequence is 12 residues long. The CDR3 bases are TGTGCCAGCAGTTTAGACGGGGAGACCCAGTACTTC. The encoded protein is CASSLDGETQYF.

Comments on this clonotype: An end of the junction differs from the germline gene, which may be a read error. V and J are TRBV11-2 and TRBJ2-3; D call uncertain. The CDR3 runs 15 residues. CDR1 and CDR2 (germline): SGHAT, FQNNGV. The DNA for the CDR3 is TGCGCCAGCAGCTTAGATCGCAGAAGCACAGATACGCAGTATTTT. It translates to CASSLDRRSTDTQYF.

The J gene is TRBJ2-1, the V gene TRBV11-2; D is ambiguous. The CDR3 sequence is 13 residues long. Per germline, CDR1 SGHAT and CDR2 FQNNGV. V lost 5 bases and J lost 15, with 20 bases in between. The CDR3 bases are TGTGCCAGCAGCCCCTCCCTTAGTATTCGGCGGTTCTTC. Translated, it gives CASSPSLSIRRFF. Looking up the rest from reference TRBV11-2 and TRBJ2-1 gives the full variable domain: EAGVAQSPRYKIIEKRQSVAFWCNPISGHATLYWYQQILGQGPKLLIQFQNNGVVDDSQLPKDRFSAERLKGVDSTLKIQPAKLEDSAVYLCASSPSLSIRRFFGPGTRLTVL.